The 27 T cell receptor beta chains reported below all come from one sample, sequenced in a study of cytomegalovirus exposure and HLA in healthy donors (dated by TCRdb to about 2017). Library preparation employed the immunoSEQ multiplex PCR assay. The multiplex PCR relied on a mix of 60 forward primers for TCR Vbeta segments and 13 reverse primers for TCR Jbeta segments. This immuneACCESS table, as held by TCRdb, lists in-frame sequences with V and J called but not all clones. Of the missing ones, under half trace to an unresolved V gene in checked studies; the others have no known cause. This sample has fewer than 90,000 clones in its table, and around 70% of those were observed once. The ten biggest clones cover approximately 7.6% of the sample. The sequenced sample consisted of PBMCs. The source is a man aged 40-55 years in good health and CMV-seropositive.

This clone occurred once. The chain combines TRBV5-1 with TRBJ2-7; D is uncertain. V was clipped by 4 bases and J by 0 bases, with 20 bases between them. Germline V CDR1 and CDR2: SGHRS, YFSETQ. The CDR3 has 17 residues. CDR3 DNA sequence: TGCGCCAGCAGCCCTCTATCCAGAACCCGGAGCTCCTACGAGCAGTACTTC. Protein: CASSPLSRTRSSYEQYF.

The chain joins TRBV28 to TRBJ1-5; D remains ambiguous. Between the trimmed V and J ends, which lost 6 bases and 5 bases, there was a span of 14 bases. The CDR3 length is 14 residues. Germline assignment: CDR1 MDHEN and CDR2 SYDVKM. CDR3 sequence: CASRSPAQDQPQHF. CDR3 bases: TGTGCCAGCAGGTCTCCGGCCCAGGATCAGCCCCAGCATTTT.

The rearrangement links TRBV5-1 to TRBJ1-1; 8 nucleotides match TRBD1. V lost 3 bases and J lost 2; bases outside the gene matches: 6. This CDR3 contains 15 residues. The germline gives CDR1 SGHRS, CDR2 YFSETQ. CDR3 nucleotide sequence: TGCGCCAGCAGCTCCGGACAGGGCGGAAACACTGAAGCTTTCTTT. Its protein is CASSSGQGGNTEAFF.

The CDR3: CASSVEKSSGGRQETQYF. DNA for the CDR3: TGTGCCAGCAGCGTAGAGAAGTCTAGCGGGGGCCGCCAAGAGACCCAGTACTTC. The V gene is TRBV9, the J gene TRBJ2-5; TRBD2 matches 10 bases. V gave up 0 bases and J gave up 1 base; unmatched junction bases: 9. The CDR3 loop spans 18 amino acids. Germline V CDR1 and CDR2: SGDLS, YYNGEE.

The CDR3 loop reads CASSSRLAGGVEQFF. The CDR3 bases are TGTGCCAGCAGCTCCCGACTAGCGGGGGGCGTTGAGCAGTTCTTC. The chain links TRBV6-1 to TRBJ2-1, with TRBD2 identical over 13 bases. Germline V lookup: CDR1 MNHNS, CDR2 SASEGT. The CDR3 extends over 15 amino acids. The junction had 8 bases not matched to a gene; V was cut back by 6 bases and J by 9 bases.

This chain links TRBV5-4 with TRBJ2-1, with TRBD1 identical over 7 bases. With V trimmed by 4 bases and J by 0 bases, 7 bases remained unmatched. CDR3 length equals 16 residues. From germline, CDR1 is SGHNT and CDR2 YYREEE (reference sequence). CDR3 residues: CASSPRTGSSYNEQFF. The CDR3 DNA follows: TGTGCCAGCAGCCCCCGGACAGGATCCTCCTACAATGAGCAGTTCTTC.

This chain joins TRBV7-6 and TRBJ1-5; D possibly corresponds to TRBD1 (6 bases). V lost 1 base to trimming and J lost 1 base, with 8 bases between them. The CDR3 is 15 amino acids. Germline V gene data show CDR1 as SGHVS and CDR2 as FNYEAQ. The CDR3 protein is CASSLGTASNQPQHF. The CDR3 nucleotides read TGTGCCAGCAGCTTAGGGACAGCGAGCAATCAGCCCCAGCATTTT.

This rearrangement joins TRBV11-1 to TRBJ2-3; 14 nucleotides agree with TRBD2. CDR1 SGHAT and CDR2 FQDESV come from the germline V gene (reference sequence). The V and J ends lost 3 bases and 0 bases, in that order; junction bases with no gene match: 5. The CDR3 is made up of 18 amino acids. The CDR3 DNA reads TGTGCCAGCAGCTTTTGGGGACTAGCGGGGGAGAGCACAGATACGCAGTATTTT. It yields the protein CASSFWGLAGESTDTQYF.

J is TRBJ1-2 and V is TRBV28; TRBD1 aligns across 7 bases. CDR1 is MDHEN and CDR2 is SYDVKM in the germline V gene. V lost 6 bases, J lost 8 bases, and 9 bases stayed unmatched. This CDR3 contains 13 residues. The CDR3 sequence is CASSITGEGGYTF. CDR3 sequence (DNA): TGTGCCAGCAGCATTACAGGGGAAGGAGGCTACACCTTC.

The genes are TRBV29-1 and TRBJ1-5, with D tentatively TRBD1 (5 bases). In germline, CDR1 is SQVTM, CDR2 ANQGSEA. V gave up 3 bases and J gave up 3 bases, with 9 bases separating them. The CDR3 totals 13 residues. DNA for the CDR3: TGCAGCGTTGAGGCAGGGATCAATCAGCCCCAGCATTTT. It codes for CSVEAGINQPQHF.

The chain has TRBV7-9 and TRBJ2-1; 15 nucleotides align to TRBD2. The length of the CDR3 is 15 residues. Germline-derived CDR1 and CDR2 are SEHNR and FQNEAQ (reference sequence). V lost 10 bases, J lost 10 bases, and 11 bases stayed unmatched. CDR3 protein: CATSWTSGGAGEQFF. Here the CDR3 DNA reads TGTGCCACCTCTTGGACTAGCGGGGGGGCAGGAGAGCAGTTCTTC.

This chain links TRBV19 with TRBJ1-2; 7 bases are shared with TRBD1. The CDR3 length is 13 residues. CDR1 is LNHDA, CDR2 SQIVND, per germline (reference sequence). V lost 6 bases and J lost 5; bases outside the gene matches: 6. Here the CDR3 reads CASSRDSRYGYTF. Here the CDR3 DNA reads TGTGCCAGTAGCCGGGACAGCAGATATGGCTACACCTTC.

This clone showed up just a few times. This chain connects TRBV7-6 to TRBJ2-3; tentatively, D is TRBD2 (7 bases). CDR1 is SGHVS, CDR2 FNYEAQ, per germline. The V gene lost 1 base and the J gene lost 4 bases, with 15 bases spanning the gap. This CDR3 is built from 16 residues. The CDR3 nucleotides read TGTGCCAGCAGCTTAGTATGGGGAGGGGGGTCAGATACGCAGTATTTT. It yields the protein CASSLVWGGGSDTQYF.

The chain employs TRBV5-5 and TRBJ1-5, with D perhaps matching TRBD1 (6 bases). Trimming took off 0 bases at V and 3 bases at J, with 13 bases between the two ends. From germline, CDR1 is SGHKS and CDR2 YYEKEE (reference sequence). The length of the CDR3 is 16 residues. CDR3 bases: TGTGCCAGCAGCTTGGGGGACACGGGATTCAATCAGCCCCAGCATTTT. It specifies CASSLGDTGFNQPQHF.

This clone has only one observation. This CDR3 reads CASKKQGAADTEAFF. The CDR3 bases are TGCGCCAGCAAAAAGCAGGGGGCAGCGGACACTGAAGCTTTCTTT. This chain uses TRBV5-1 with TRBJ1-1, with TRBD1 matching 8 bases. J was trimmed by 3 bases and V by 6 bases; bases with no gene match: 10. The germline CDR1 and CDR2 sequences are SGHRS and YFSETQ. This CDR3 has 15 amino acids. The whole variable domain, remainder taken from reference TRBV5-1 and TRBJ1-1, is KAGVTQTPRYLIKTRGQQVTLSCSPISGHRSVSWYQQTPGQGLQFLFEYFSETQRNKGNFPGRFSGRQFSNSRSEMNVSTLELGDSALYLCASKKQGAADTEAFFGQGTRLTVV.

V and J are TRBV29-1 and TRBJ2-3, with D maybe TRBD2 (6 bases). The V end was cut by 2 bases, the J end by 0 bases, with 12 bases between. The CDR3 contains 15 residues. The germline gives CDR1 SQVTM, CDR2 ANQGSEA. The CDR3 bases are TGCAGCGTTGAAAGGCGGGGACCTAGCACAGATACGCAGTATTTT. It encodes CSVERRGPSTDTQYF.

V is TRBV30 and J is TRBJ1-2, with D possibly TRBD1 on 6 matching bases. Germline CDR1 GTSNPN, CDR2 SVGIG (reference sequence). The CDR3 extends over 13 amino acids. The germline V and J ends were trimmed by 0 bases and 10 bases, with 15 bases remaining between them. CDR3 protein: CAWSVRSGTHYTF. CDR3 nucleotides: TGTGCCTGGAGTGTACGATCAGGGACACACTACACCTTC.

This clone was found a few times. This rearrangement joins TRBV4-1 to TRBJ2-2; weak D call: TRBD2 (5 bases). V was pared by 4 bases and J by 6 bases, with 12 bases between. The germline V gene has CDR1 MGHRA and CDR2 YSYEKL. CDR3 length equals 14 residues. CDR3 sequence: CASSPWKEAGELFF. The CDR3 DNA sequence: TGCGCCAGCAGCCCCTGGAAGGAGGCCGGGGAGCTGTTTTTT.

The chain carries TRBV6-5 and TRBJ2-1; TRBD1 aligns across 9 bases. J was trimmed by 7 bases and V by 2 bases; bases with no gene match: 9. Looked up from germline, CDR1 is MNHEY and CDR2 is SVGAGI. The CDR3 is 16 residues long. The CDR3 loop is CASSYPGTGRGNEQFF. The CDR3 DNA reads as TGTGCCAGCAGTTACCCCGGGACAGGGCGTGGGAATGAGCAGTTCTTC.

The chain has TRBV2 and TRBJ2-2; D gene ambiguous. The CDR3 loop spans 12 amino acids. Deletions cut 5 bases from V and 4 bases from J, with 5 bases between. Germline V lookup: CDR1 SNHLY, CDR2 FYNNEI. CDR3 amino acids: CASSTITGELFF. The CDR3 coding sequence is TGTGCCAGCAGTACTATCACCGGGGAGCTGTTTTTT.

V and J are TRBV14 and TRBJ1-2; D ambiguous. Trimming removed 1 base at V and 4 bases at J, with 10 bases between. Germline-derived CDR1 and CDR2 are SGHDN and FVKESK. This CDR3 spans 14 amino acids. The CDR3 DNA follows: TGTGCCAGCAGCCAAGCCGGGGTGGGCTATGGCTACACCTTC. Translated: CASSQAGVGYGYTF. Together with reference TRBV14 and TRBJ1-2, the CDR3 gives the full variable domain: EAGVTQFPSHSVIEKGQTVTLRCDPISGHDNLYWYRRVMGKEIKFLLHFVKESKQDESGMPNNRFLAERTGGTYSTLKVQPAELEDSGVYFCASSQAGVGYGYTFGSGTRLTVV.

The chain recombines TRBV27 with TRBJ2-7; 13 positions agree with TRBD2. The CDR3 loop spans 14 amino acids. Germline loops: CDR1 MNHEY, CDR2 SMNVEV (reference sequence). Trimming cost V 4 bases and J 5 bases; bases outside gene matches: 2. DNA for the CDR3: TGTGCCAGCAGTTCTGGACTAGCGGGAGACGAGCAGTACTTC. It is translated as CASSSGLAGDEQYF.

The chain combines TRBV7-2 with TRBJ1-2; 8 nucleotides match TRBD1. The CDR3 runs to 15 residues. Germline V gene data show CDR1 as SGHTA and CDR2 as FQGNSA. Losses at the gene ends were 3 bases for V and 6 bases for J; bases not matched to a gene: 9. This CDR3 reads CASSFTLRGLDGYTF. The CDR3 coding sequence is TGTGCCAGCAGCTTCACCCTCAGGGGGCTGGATGGCTACACCTTC.

This clone came up a few times. The chain recombines TRBV5-1 with TRBJ1-4; 9 bases are shared with TRBD1. V was pared by 4 bases and J by 7 bases, with 8 bases of the junction left unmatched. The CDR3 is 15 amino acids. Germline V lookup: CDR1 SGHRS, CDR2 YFSETQ. CDR3 residues: CASSHQQGASEKLFF. Written as DNA, the CDR3 is TGCGCCAGCAGCCACCAACAGGGGGCGAGTGAAAAACTGTTTTTT.

This chain connects TRBV2 to TRBJ1-1, with 9 bases that match TRBD1. The V and J ends lost 4 bases and 5 bases, in that order; junction bases with no gene match: 11. The CDR3 has 16 residues. Germline V gene lookup returns CDR1 SNHLY and CDR2 FYNNEI. The DNA of the CDR3 is TGTGCCAGCAGTGCGGGACAGGGCTTTTTAGGAACTGAAGCTTTCTTT. Translation gives CASSAGQGFLGTEAFF.

This clone was seen a few times. The chain joins TRBV6-5 to TRBJ2-3; TRBD1 might be the D (6 bases). Germline V gene data show CDR1 as MNHEY and CDR2 as SVGAGI. Trimming cost V 2 bases and J 0 bases, with 6 bases left between them. The CDR3 has 14 amino acids. The CDR3, as DNA: TGTGCCAGCAGTTACCAGGGGAGCACAGATACGCAGTATTTT. Translation gives CASSYQGSTDTQYF.

This clone was seen a few times. V gene TRBV11-1 combines with J gene TRBJ2-1, with TRBD2 matching over 12 bases. V lost 4 bases, J lost 3 bases, and 7 bases stayed unmatched. The germline CDR1 and CDR2 sequences are SGHAT and FQDESV (reference sequence). This CDR3 has 17 residues. CDR3 region: CASSSRLAGEFYNEQFF. As DNA, the CDR3 is TGTGCCAGCAGCTCTAGACTAGCGGGGGAATTCTACAATGAGCAGTTCTTC.